The clone carrying this TCR beta chain was recorded many times. Its antigen remains unidentified. Quantitative 5'-RACE with molecular barcodes generated TCR beta libraries. TCRdb re-derived calls from the 5' RACE reads in MiXCR, one entry per CDR3 protein. In the table there are 150,000 to 200,000 distinct CDR3 sequences, about 16% of which are singletons. The sample originates from a study of CD8 T cells in ankylosing spondylitis. Study-level results: A motif in TCR beta, a set of about eight highly homologous variants, appeared characteristic of ankylosing spondylitis blood.

Germline V gives CDR1 DFQATT, CDR2 SNEGSKA (reference sequence). There are 12 residues in the CDR3. Trimming stripped 1 base from V and 8 bases from J, with 11 bases between. The source material was blood, either unsorted or a sorted T cell fraction (not recorded which). The receptor was isolated from a male donor with ankylosing spondylitis or in good health (not recorded which). J is TRBJ1-1 and V is TRBV20-1, with no clear D. The CDR3 coding sequence is TGCAGTGCTAGAGCGCACTCTTTCGAAGCTTTCTTT. As protein: CSARAHSFEAFF.